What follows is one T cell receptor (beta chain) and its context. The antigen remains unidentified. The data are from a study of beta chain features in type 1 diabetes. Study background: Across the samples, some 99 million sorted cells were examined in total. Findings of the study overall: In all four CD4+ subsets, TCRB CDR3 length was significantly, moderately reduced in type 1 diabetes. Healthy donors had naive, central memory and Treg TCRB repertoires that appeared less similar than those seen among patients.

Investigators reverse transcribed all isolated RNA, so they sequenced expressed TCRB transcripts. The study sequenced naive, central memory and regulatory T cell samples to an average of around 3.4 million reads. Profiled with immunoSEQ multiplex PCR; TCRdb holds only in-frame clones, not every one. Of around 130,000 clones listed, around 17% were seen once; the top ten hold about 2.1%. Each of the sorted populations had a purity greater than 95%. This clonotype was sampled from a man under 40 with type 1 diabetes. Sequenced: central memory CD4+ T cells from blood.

As DNA, the CDR3 is TGTGCCAGCAGATCTCACAGGGTTGGTGGAGGCTACACCTTC. This encodes CASRSHRVGGGYTF. This sequence joins TRBV6-5 and TRBJ1-2; D is possibly TRBD1 (6 bases). This CDR3 region has 14 residues. Germline values: CDR1 MNHEY, CDR2 SVGAGI. V was cut by 6 bases and J by 8 bases, with 19 bases left in between.